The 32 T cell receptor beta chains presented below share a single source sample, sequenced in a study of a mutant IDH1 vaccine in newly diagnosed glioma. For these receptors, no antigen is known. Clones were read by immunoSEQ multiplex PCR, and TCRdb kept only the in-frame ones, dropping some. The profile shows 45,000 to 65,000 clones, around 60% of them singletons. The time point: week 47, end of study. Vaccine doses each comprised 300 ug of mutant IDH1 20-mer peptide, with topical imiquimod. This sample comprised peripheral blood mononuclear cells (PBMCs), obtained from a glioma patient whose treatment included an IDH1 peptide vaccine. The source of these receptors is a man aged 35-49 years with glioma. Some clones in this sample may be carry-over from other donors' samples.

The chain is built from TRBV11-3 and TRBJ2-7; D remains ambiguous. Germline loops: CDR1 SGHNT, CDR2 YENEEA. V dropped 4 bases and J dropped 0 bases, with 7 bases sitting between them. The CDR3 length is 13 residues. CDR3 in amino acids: CASSSRSSYEQYF. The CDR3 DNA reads TGTGCCAGCAGCTCCAGAAGCTCCTACGAGCAGTACTTC.

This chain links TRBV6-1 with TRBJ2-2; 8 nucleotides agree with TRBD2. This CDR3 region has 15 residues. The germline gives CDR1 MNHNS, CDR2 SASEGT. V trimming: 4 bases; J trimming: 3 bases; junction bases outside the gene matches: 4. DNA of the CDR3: TGTGCCAGCAGTGTGTCCGGGGGGGACACCGGGGAGCTGTTTTTT. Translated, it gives CASSVSGGDTGELFF.

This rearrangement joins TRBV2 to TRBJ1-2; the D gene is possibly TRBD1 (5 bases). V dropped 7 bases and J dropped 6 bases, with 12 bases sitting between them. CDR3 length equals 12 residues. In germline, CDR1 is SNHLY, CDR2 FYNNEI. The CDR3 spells CASNGRVDGYTF. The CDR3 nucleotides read TGTGCCAGCAACGGCAGGGTAGATGGCTACACCTTC.

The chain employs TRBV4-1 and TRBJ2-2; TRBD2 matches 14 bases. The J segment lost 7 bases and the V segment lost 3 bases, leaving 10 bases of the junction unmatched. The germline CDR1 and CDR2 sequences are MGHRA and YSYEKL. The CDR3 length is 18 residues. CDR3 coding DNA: TGCGCCAGCAGCCATTATATGGGACTAGCGGGGGCCGGCGGGGAGCTGTTTTTT. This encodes CASSHYMGLAGAGGELFF.

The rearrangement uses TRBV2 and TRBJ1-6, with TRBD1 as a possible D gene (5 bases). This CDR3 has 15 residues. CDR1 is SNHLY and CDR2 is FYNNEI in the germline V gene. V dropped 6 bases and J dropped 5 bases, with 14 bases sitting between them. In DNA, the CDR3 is TGTGCCAGCAGCCCCAACAGGAATCATAATTCACCCCTCCACTTT. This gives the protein CASSPNRNHNSPLHF.

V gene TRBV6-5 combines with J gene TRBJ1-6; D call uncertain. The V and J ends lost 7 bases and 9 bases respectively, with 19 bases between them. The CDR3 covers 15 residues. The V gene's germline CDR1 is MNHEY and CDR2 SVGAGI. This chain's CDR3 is CASTTAGFLGSPLHF. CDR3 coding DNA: TGTGCCAGCACTACCGCTGGGTTCCTGGGTTCACCCCTCCACTTT.

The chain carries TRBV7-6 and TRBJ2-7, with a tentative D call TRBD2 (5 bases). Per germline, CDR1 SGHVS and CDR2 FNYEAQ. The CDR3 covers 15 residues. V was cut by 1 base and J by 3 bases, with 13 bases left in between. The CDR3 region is CASSLDSGFFYEQYF. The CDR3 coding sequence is TGTGCCAGCAGCTTAGATTCGGGGTTCTTCTACGAGCAGTACTTC.

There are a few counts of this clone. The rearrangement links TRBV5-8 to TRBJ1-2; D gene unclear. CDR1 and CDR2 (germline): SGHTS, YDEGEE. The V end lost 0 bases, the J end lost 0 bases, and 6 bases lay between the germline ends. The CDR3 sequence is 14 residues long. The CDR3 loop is CASSLEGPNYGYTF. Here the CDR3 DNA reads TGTGCCAGCAGCTTGGAAGGACCTAACTATGGCTACACCTTC.

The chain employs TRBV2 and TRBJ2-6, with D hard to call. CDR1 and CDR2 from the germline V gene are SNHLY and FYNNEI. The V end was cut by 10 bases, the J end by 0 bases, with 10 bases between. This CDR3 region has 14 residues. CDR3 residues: CAIRPGSGANVLTF. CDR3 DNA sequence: TGTGCCATCCGCCCCGGCTCTGGGGCCAACGTCCTGACTTTC.

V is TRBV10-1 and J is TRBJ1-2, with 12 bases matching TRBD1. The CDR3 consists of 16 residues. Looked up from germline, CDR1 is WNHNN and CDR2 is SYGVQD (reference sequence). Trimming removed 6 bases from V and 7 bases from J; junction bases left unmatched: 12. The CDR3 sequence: CASSYDRDRGPSGYTF. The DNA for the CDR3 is TGCGCCAGCAGCTACGACCGGGACAGGGGGCCTAGTGGCTACACCTTC.

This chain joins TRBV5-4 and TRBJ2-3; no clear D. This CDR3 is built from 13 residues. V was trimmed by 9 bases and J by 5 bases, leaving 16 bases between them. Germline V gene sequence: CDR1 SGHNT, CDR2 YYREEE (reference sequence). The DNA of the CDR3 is TGTGCCACCTCAGGTAGTGTGAAAGATACGCAGTATTTT. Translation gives CATSGSVKDTQYF.

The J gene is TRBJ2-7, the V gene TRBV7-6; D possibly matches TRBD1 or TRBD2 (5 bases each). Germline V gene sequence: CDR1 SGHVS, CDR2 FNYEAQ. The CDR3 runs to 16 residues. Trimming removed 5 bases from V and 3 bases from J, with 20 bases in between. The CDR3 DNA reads TGTGCCAGCAGCCCCTGGTCCGGGGCCTCTCGCTACGAGCAGTACTTC. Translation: CASSPWSGASRYEQYF.

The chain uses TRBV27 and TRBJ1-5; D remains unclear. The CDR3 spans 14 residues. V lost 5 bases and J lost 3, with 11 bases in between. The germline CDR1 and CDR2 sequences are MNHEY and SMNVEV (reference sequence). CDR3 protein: CASSPSGPNQPQHF. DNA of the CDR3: TGTGCCAGCAGTCCATCCGGACCCAATCAGCCCCAGCATTTT.

The CDR3 DNA is TGTGCCAGCAGCTTAGCGCGGGGAAGGAGAAACACCATATATTTT. Translated, it gives CASSLARGRRNTIYF. V usage is TRBV11-1 and J usage is TRBJ1-3; D gene unclear. CDR1 and CDR2 (germline): SGHAT, FQDESV (reference sequence). This CDR3 is built from 15 residues. V lost 0 bases and J 5 bases, leaving 11 bases between the germline ends. Full variable domain (remainder filled in from reference TRBV11-1 and TRBJ1-3): EAEVAQSPRYKITEKSQAVAFWCDPISGHATLYWYRQILGQGPELLVQFQDESVVDDSQLPKDRFSAERLKGVDSTLKIQPAELGDSAMYLCASSLARGRRNTIYFGEGSWLTVV.

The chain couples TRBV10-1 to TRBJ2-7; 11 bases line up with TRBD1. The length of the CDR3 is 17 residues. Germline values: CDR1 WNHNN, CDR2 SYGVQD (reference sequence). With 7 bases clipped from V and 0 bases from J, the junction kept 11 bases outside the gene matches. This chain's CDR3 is CASTTRGDRGDSYEQYF. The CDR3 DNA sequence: TGCGCCAGCACCACAAGGGGGGACAGGGGGGACTCCTACGAGCAGTACTTC.

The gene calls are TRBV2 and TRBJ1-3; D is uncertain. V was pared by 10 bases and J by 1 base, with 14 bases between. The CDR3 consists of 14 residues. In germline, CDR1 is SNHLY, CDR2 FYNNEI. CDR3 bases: TGTGCCAACTCAGCCCTCGGGTCTGGAAACACCATATATTTT. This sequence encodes CANSALGSGNTIYF.

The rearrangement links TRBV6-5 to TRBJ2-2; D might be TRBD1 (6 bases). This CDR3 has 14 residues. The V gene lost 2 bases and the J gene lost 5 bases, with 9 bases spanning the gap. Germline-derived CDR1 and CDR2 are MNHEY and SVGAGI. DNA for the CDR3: TGTGCCAGCAGTTACGGGGGCAGAACCGGGGAGCTGTTTTTT. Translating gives CASSYGGRTGELFF.

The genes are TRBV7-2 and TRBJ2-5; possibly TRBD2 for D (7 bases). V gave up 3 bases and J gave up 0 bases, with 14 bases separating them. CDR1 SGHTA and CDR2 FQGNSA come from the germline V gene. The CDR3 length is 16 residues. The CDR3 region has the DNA TGTGCCAGCAGCTTGGGCGGGGGCTGGTACCAAGAGACCCAGTACTTC. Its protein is CASSLGGGWYQETQYF.

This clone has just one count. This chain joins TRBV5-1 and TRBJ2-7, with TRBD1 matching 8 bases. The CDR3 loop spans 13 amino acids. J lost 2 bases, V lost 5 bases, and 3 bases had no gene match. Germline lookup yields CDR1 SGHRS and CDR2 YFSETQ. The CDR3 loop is CASSGTGAYEQYF. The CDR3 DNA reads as TGCGCCAGCAGTGGGACAGGAGCCTACGAGCAGTACTTC.

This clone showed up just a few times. The CDR3 bases are TGTGCCAGCAGCCCCCAGGGGGGCACTGAAGCTTTCTTT. Translation gives CASSPQGGTEAFF. This sequence joins TRBV7-9 and TRBJ1-1, with 7 bases lining up with TRBD1. With V trimmed by 5 bases and J by 4 bases, 4 bases remained unmatched. The CDR3 length is 13 residues. CDR1 is SEHNR, CDR2 FQNEAQ, per germline (reference sequence).

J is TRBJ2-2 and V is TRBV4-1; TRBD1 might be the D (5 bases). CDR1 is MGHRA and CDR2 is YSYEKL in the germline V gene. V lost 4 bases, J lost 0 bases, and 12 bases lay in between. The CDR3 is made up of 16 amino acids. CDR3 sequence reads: CASSLSGHTNTGELFF. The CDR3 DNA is TGCGCCAGCAGCCTTTCAGGACACACGAACACCGGGGAGCTGTTTTTT.

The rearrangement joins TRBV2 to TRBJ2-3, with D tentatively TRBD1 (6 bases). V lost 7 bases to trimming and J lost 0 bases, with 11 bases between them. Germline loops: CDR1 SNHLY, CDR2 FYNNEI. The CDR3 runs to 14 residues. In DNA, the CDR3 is TGTGCCAGCAATAACGACAGGAGCACAGATACGCAGTATTTT. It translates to CASNNDRSTDTQYF. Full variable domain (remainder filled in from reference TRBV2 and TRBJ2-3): EPEVTQTPSHQVTQMGQEVILRCVPISNHLYFYWYRQILGQKVEFLVSFYNNEISEKSEIFDDQFSVERPDGSNFTLKIRSTKLEDSAMYFCASNNDRSTDTQYFGPGTRLTVL.

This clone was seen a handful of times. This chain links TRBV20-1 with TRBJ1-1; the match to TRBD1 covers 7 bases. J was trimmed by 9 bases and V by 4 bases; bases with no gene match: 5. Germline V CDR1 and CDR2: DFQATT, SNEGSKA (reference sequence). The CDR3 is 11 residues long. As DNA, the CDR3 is TGCAGTGCTAACCGACAGGGTCAAGCTTTCTTT. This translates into CSANRQGQAFF.

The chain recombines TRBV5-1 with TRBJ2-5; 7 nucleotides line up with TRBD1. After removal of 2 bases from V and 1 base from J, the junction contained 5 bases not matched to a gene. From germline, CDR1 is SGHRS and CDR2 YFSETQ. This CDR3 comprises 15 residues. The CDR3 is CASSFARDSQETQYF. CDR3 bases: TGCGCCAGCAGCTTTGCTCGGGACAGCCAAGAGACCCAGTACTTC. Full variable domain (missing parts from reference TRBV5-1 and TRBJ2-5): KAGVTQTPRYLIKTRGQQVTLSCSPISGHRSVSWYQQTPGQGLQFLFEYFSETQRNKGNFPGRFSGRQFSNSRSEMNVSTLELGDSALYLCASSFARDSQETQYFGPGTRLLVL.

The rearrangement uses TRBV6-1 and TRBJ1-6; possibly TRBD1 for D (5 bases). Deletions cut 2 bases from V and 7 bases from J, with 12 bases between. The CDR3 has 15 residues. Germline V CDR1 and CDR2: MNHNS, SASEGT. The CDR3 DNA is TGTGCCAGCAGTGAAATGTTGGGGACCAATTCACCCCTCCACTTT. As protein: CASSEMLGTNSPLHF.

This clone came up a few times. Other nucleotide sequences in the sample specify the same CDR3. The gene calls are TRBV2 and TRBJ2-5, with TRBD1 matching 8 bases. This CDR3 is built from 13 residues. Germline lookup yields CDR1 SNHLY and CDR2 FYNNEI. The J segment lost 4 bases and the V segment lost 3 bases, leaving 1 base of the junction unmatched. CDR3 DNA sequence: TGTGCCAGCAGTGACAGGGGGCCAGAGACCCAGTACTTC. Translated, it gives CASSDRGPETQYF.

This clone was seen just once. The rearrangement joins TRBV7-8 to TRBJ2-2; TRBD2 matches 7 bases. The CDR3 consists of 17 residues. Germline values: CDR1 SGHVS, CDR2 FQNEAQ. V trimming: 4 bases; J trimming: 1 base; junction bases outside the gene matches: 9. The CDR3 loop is CASSSQSGGLNTGELFF. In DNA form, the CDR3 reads TGTGCCAGCAGCTCCCAGTCGGGGGGTTTGAACACCGGGGAGCTGTTTTTT.

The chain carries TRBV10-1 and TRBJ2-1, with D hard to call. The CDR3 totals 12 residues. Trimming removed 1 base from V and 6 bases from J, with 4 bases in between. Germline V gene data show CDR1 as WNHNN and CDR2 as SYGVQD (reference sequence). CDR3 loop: CASSEYRNEQFF. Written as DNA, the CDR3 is TGCGCCAGCAGTGAGTACCGCAATGAGCAGTTCTTC.

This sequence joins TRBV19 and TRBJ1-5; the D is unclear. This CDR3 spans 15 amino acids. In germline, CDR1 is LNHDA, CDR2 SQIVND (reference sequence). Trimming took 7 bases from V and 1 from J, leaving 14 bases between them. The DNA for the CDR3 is TGTGCCAGTACCCGGGAGGCCAGGAGCAATCAGCCCCAGCATTTT. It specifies CASTREARSNQPQHF.

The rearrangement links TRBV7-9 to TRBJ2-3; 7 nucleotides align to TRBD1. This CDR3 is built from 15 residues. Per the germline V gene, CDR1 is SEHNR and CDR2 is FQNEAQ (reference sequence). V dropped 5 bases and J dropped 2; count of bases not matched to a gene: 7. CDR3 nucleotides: TGTGCCAGCAGCACCTCAGGGGGTGTCACAGATACGCAGTATTTT. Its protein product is CASSTSGGVTDTQYF.

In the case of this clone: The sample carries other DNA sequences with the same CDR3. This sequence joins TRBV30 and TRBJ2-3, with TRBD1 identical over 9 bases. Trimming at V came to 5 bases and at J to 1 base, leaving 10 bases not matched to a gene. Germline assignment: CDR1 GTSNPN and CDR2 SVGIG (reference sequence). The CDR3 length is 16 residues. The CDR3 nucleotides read TGTGCCTGGGGAACAGGGGGCGTTTCGGGCACAGATACGCAGTATTTT. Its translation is CAWGTGGVSGTDTQYF. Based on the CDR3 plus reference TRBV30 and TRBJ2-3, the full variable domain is SQTIHQWPATLVQPVGSPLSLECTVEGTSNPNLYWYRQAAGRGLQLLFYSVGIGQISSEVPQNLSASRPQDRQFILSSKKLLLSDSGFYLCAWGTGGVSGTDTQYFGPGTRLTVL.

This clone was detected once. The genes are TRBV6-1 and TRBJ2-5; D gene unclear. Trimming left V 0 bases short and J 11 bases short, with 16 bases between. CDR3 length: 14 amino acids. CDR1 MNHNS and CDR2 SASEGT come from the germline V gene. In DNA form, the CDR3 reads TGTGCCAGCAGTGAAGCTCAAGGCGCCTCCCGACAGTACTTC. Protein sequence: CASSEAQGASRQYF.